The 11 T cell receptor beta chains below were found in one sample sequenced in a study of T cell changes during pregnancy in multiple sclerosis. TCRdb's copy holds only in-frame clones and misses some; the assay was immunoSEQ multiplex PCR. The data show some 70,000 clones, 75% to 90% seen once. Sequencing used peripheral blood, obtained after pregnancy. The receptors come from a female donor in good health, enrolled as a control in a pregnancy study.

The chain employs TRBV19 and TRBJ2-7; D may be TRBD2 (7 bases). Germline CDR1 reads LNHDA; CDR2 reads SQIVND (reference sequence). Trimming took off 1 base at V and 6 bases at J, with 16 bases between the two ends. This CDR3 is 15 amino acids long. CDR3 nucleotides: TGTGCCAGTAGTATAGGAAGCCGGGGGGCGGGCGAGCAGTACTTC. Protein product: CASSIGSRGAGEQYF.

The chain has TRBV10-1 and TRBJ1-3, with a possible D match to TRBD1 (5 bases). CDR1 and CDR2 (germline): WNHNN, SYGVQD (reference sequence). Deletions cut 7 bases from V and 0 bases from J, with 16 bases between. The CDR3 runs to 16 residues. The chain's CDR3 is CASTGRTGASGNTIYF. CDR3 DNA sequence: TGCGCCAGCACTGGTCGTACAGGCGCCTCTGGAAACACCATATATTTT.

The chain joins TRBV2 to TRBJ2-1; D not certain. Germline V gives CDR1 SNHLY, CDR2 FYNNEI. V was clipped by 6 bases and J by 10 bases, with 7 bases between them. There are 10 residues in the CDR3. CDR3: CASRVSEQFF. DNA of the CDR3: TGTGCCAGCAGGGTAAGCGAGCAGTTCTTC.

CDR3 loop: CASSLLGDSYEQYF. The CDR3 DNA is TGTGCCAGCAGTTTACTAGGGGACTCCTACGAGCAGTACTTC. V usage is TRBV27 and J usage is TRBJ2-7; maybe TRBD1 (5 bases). V lost 2 bases, J lost 0 bases, and 8 bases lay in between. This CDR3 contains 14 residues. Germline lookup yields CDR1 MNHEY and CDR2 SMNVEV (reference sequence).

V gene TRBV11-3 combines with J gene TRBJ2-7; TRBD1 matches 8 bases. Trimming at V came to 4 bases and at J to 0 bases, leaving 5 bases not matched to a gene. The CDR3 consists of 15 residues. Per the germline V gene, CDR1 is SGHNT and CDR2 is YENEEA. In nucleotides, the CDR3 is TGTGCCAGCAGCTATCGGACAGGGAGCTCCTACGAGCAGTACTTC. Translating gives CASSYRTGSSYEQYF.

The V and J genes are TRBV7-2 and TRBJ2-1; 10 bases are shared with TRBD2. The CDR3 runs 15 residues. V trimming: 5 bases; J trimming: 7 bases; junction bases outside the gene matches: 8. Germline V gives CDR1 SGHTA, CDR2 FQGNSA. The CDR3 bases are TGTGCCAGCAGCCTTAGCGGGGGGAATGTTAATGAGCAGTTCTTC. This encodes CASSLSGGNVNEQFF.

The CDR3 sequence: CASSFGRGLTGNTIYF. For the CDR3, the DNA is TGTGCCAGCAGTTTTGGGAGGGGATTAACTGGAAACACCATATATTTT. The chain combines TRBV6-5 with TRBJ1-3; weak D call: TRBD1 (5 bases). The V gene lost 4 bases and the J gene lost 2 bases, with 15 bases spanning the gap. This CDR3 contains 16 residues. Germline CDR1 and CDR2: MNHEY and SVGAGI.

The chain recombines TRBV5-1 with TRBJ2-1, with a tentative D call TRBD2 (6 bases). Trimming took off 4 bases at V and 0 bases at J, with 11 bases between the two ends. CDR1 and CDR2 from the germline V gene are SGHRS and YFSETQ. The CDR3 is made up of 15 amino acids. Here the CDR3 reads CASSLDGSSYNEQFF. CDR3 sequence (DNA): TGCGCCAGCAGCCTGGACGGGAGCTCCTACAATGAGCAGTTCTTC.

This clone came up a few times. V and J are TRBV5-1 and TRBJ1-2; 7 bases are a match to TRBD1. In germline, CDR1 is SGHRS, CDR2 YFSETQ. This CDR3 has 14 residues. Trimming took 7 bases from V and 2 from J; bases not matched to a gene: 8. The CDR3 loop is CASRELDRNYGYTF. The CDR3 nucleotides read TGCGCCAGCCGGGAATTGGACAGGAACTATGGCTACACCTTC.

The chain recombines TRBV10-3 with TRBJ2-2, with 9 positions matching TRBD1. The CDR3 is made up of 14 amino acids. The V gene's germline CDR1 is ENHRY and CDR2 SYGVKD. The junction had 2 bases not matched to a gene; V was cut back by 6 bases and J by 3 bases. For the CDR3, the DNA is TGTGCCATCAGCCGGGACAGGGACACCGGGGAGCTGTTTTTT. Translation: CAISRDRDTGELFF.

This clone was detected once. This sequence joins TRBV5-4 and TRBJ2-1, with TRBD1 as a possible D gene (6 bases). The germline gives CDR1 SGHNT, CDR2 YYREEE (reference sequence). Deletions cut 6 bases from V and 7 bases from J, with 14 bases between. The CDR3 sequence is 13 residues long. The CDR3 sequence: CASMGALRNEQFF. The CDR3 DNA sequence: TGTGCCAGCATGGGGGCTTTGAGGAATGAGCAGTTCTTC.